Each of the 10 T cell receptor beta chains below was sequenced from the same sample in a study of Graves' ophthalmopathy and Graves' hyperthyroidism. Beta-chain TCR CDR3 regions were amplified from RNA transcripts. HTBI primers were employed in first-round RT-PCR, then a second-round multiplex PCR followed. TCRdb fed the multiplex PCR reads into MiXCR, producing one record per CDR3 protein. This table holds about 240,000 distinct CDR3 sequences, around 50% found once. Sequenced: peripheral blood. All receptors derive from an adult man with Graves' ophthalmopathy.

The chain has TRBV9 and TRBJ2-7; D perhaps matches TRBD2 (6 bases). Germline lookup yields CDR1 SGDLS and CDR2 YYNGEE. V lost 0 bases to trimming and J lost 4 bases, with 8 bases between them. The CDR3 sequence is 13 residues long. The CDR3 nucleotides are TGTGCCAGCAGCGTAGTCAGCGGGTACGAGCAGTACTTC. Its translation is CASSVVSGYEQYF.

Comment on this clonotype: A much larger clone differs by one base, so this may be a read error. The chain has TRBV29-1 and TRBJ2-7, with D possibly being TRBD2 (5 bases). Trimming stripped 7 bases from V and 0 bases from J, with 13 bases between. Germline V lookup: CDR1 SQVTM, CDR2 ANQGSEA. CDR3 size: 13 residues. The chain's CDR3 is CSAESGRSYEQYF. DNA of the CDR3: TGCAGCGCTGAGAGCGGACGCTCCTACGAGCAGTACTTC.

This clonotype was counted only a few times. This chain joins TRBV29-1 and TRBJ2-2, with unresolved D. CDR1 is SQVTM and CDR2 is ANQGSEA in the germline V gene. Trimming took 0 bases from V and 0 from J, leaving 11 bases between them. CDR3 length equals 16 residues. CDR3 protein: CSVEEPPPTNTGELFF. The CDR3, as DNA: TGCAGCGTTGAAGAACCACCGCCAACGAACACCGGGGAGCTGTTTTTT.

The table lists this clonotype with a few counts. V gene TRBV16 combines with J gene TRBJ2-5, with TRBD1 matching 8 bases. CDR1 and CDR2 (germline): KGHSY, FQNENV. After removal of 3 bases from V and 5 bases from J, the junction contained 5 bases not matched to a gene. The CDR3 has 14 residues. The CDR3: CASSHQGAGETQYF. The CDR3 DNA reads as TGTGCCAGCAGCCACCAGGGGGCCGGGGAGACCCAGTACTTC.

This clonotype was observed a few times. The J gene is TRBJ1-5, the V gene TRBV20-1; weak D call: TRBD1 (5 bases). The V end was cut by 5 bases, the J end by 0 bases, with 8 bases between. CDR3 length: 13 amino acids. The germline V gene has CDR1 DFQATT and CDR2 SNEGSKA (reference sequence). CDR3 DNA sequence: TGCAGTGCTTCACAGGATAGCAATCAGCCCCAGCATTTT. It translates to CSASQDSNQPQHF.

This clonotype appeared a few times. The V gene is TRBV7-3, the J gene TRBJ2-2; perhaps TRBD2 as D (6 bases). V lost 2 bases and J 9 bases, leaving 16 bases between the germline ends. This CDR3 is 15 amino acids long. Germline V gene data show CDR1 as SGHTA and CDR2 as FQGTGA. The CDR3 coding sequence is TGTGCCAGCAGCTTACCGGGAGCCCCGTCCAGGGAGCTGTTTTTT. Residues: CASSLPGAPSRELFF.

CDR3 protein: CSVESGTVNTEAFF. In nucleotides, the CDR3 is TGCAGCGTTGAAAGTGGGACAGTGAACACTGAAGCTTTCTTT. This rearrangement joins TRBV29-1 to TRBJ1-1; 7 nucleotides align to TRBD1. V dropped 2 bases and J dropped 0; count of bases not matched to a gene: 3. The CDR3 loop spans 14 amino acids. Germline CDR1 and CDR2: SQVTM and ANQGSEA.

The V and J genes are TRBV2 and TRBJ2-7, with a tentative D call TRBD2 (5 bases). Trimming took off 5 bases at V and 3 bases at J, with 14 bases between the two ends. This CDR3 region has 14 residues. Looked up from germline, CDR1 is SNHLY and CDR2 is FYNNEI. CDR3 in DNA: TGTGCCAGCAGTACCGGGCCAGAGGGCTACGAGCAGTACTTC. Protein: CASSTGPEGYEQYF.

Many counts were recorded for this clonotype. The chain employs TRBV9 and TRBJ1-4; D unclear. Trimming stripped 1 base from V and 0 bases from J, with 7 bases between. CDR3 size: 15 residues. The germline CDR1 and CDR2 sequences are SGDLS and YYNGEE. This chain's CDR3 is CASSVYPSTNEKLFF. CDR3 coding DNA: TGTGCCAGCAGCGTATACCCCTCAACTAATGAAAAACTGTTTTTT. The entire variable domain, with the rest obtained from reference TRBV9 and TRBJ1-4, is as follows: DSGVTQTPKHLITATGQRVTLRCSPRSGDLSVYWYQQSLDQGLQFLIQYYNGEERAKGNILERFSAQQFPDLHSELNLSSLELGDSALYFCASSVYPSTNEKLFFGSGTQLSVL.

This clonotype was detected only a few times. V is TRBV7-2 and J is TRBJ1-4; no reliable D call. CDR1 and CDR2 from the germline V gene are SGHTA and FQGNSA. The CDR3 covers 15 residues. The germline V and J ends were trimmed by 1 base and 4 bases, with 10 bases remaining between them. CDR3 in amino acids: CASSLEGGSNEKLFF. CDR3 DNA sequence: TGTGCCAGCAGCTTAGAGGGAGGCAGTAATGAAAAACTGTTTTTT.